This T cell receptor beta chain was recorded in a study of CD8+CD57+ T cells in acquired aplastic anemia. Genomic DNA was employed as the template in profiling TCR beta VDJ and CDR3. TCRdb processed the reads anew with MiXCR; each CDR3 protein has one entry. The table includes a few hundred thousand distinct CDR3 sequences, roughly half detected once. This CDR3 has 15 amino acids. Germline V CDR1 and CDR2: LGHNT, FRNRAP. This TCR was sampled from a human donor with severe aplastic anemia or a healthy control (not recorded which). V usage is TRBV12-5 and J usage is TRBJ1-1; possible D gene TRBD1, 5 bases. What was sequenced was sorted CD4+, CD8+, or CD8+CD57+ T cells (not recorded which) from PBMCs. CDR3 DNA: TGTGCCAGCAGTCTCCTGGGGGGAGGGCTCACTGAAGCTTTCTTT. It is translated as CASSLLGGGLTEAFF.